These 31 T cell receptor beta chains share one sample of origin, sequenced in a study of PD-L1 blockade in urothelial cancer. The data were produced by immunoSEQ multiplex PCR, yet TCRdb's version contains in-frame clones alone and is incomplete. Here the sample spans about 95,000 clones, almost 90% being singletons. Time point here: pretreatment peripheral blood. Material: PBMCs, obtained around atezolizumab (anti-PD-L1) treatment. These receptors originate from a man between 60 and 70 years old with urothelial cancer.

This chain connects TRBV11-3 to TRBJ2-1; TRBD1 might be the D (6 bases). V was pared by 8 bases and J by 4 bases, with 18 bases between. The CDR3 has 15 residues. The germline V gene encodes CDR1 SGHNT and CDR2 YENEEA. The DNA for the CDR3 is TGTGCCAGCGCCTCAGCGGACAGCAATTACAATGAGCAGTTCTTC. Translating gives CASASADSNYNEQFF.

CDR3 amino acids: CASGKGGSMNTEAFF. DNA for the CDR3: TGTGCCAGCGGAAAAGGGGGCAGTATGAACACTGAAGCTTTCTTT. The rearrangement links TRBV7-2 to TRBJ1-1, with TRBD1 identical over 7 bases. V lost 8 bases to trimming and J lost 0 bases; unmatched junction nucleotides: 9. The CDR3 consists of 15 residues. Germline values: CDR1 SGHTA, CDR2 FQGNSA.

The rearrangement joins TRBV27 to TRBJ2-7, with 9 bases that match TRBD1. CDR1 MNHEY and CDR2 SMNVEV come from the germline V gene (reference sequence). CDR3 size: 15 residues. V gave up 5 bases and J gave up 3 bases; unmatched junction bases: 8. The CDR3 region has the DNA TGTGCCAGCAGTCAAGGCCGGGACAGGGTCTACGAGCAGTACTTC. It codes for CASSQGRDRVYEQYF.

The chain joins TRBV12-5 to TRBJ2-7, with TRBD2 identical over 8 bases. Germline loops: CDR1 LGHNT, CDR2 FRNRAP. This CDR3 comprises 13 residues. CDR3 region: CAPWTSMYYEQYF. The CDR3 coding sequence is TGTGCGCCTTGGACTAGCATGTACTACGAGCAGTACTTC.

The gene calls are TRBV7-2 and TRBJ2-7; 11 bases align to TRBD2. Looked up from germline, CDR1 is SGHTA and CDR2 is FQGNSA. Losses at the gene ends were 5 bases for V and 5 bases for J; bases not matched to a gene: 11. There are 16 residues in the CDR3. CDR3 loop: CASSRSGGALFHEQYF. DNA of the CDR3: TGTGCCAGCAGCCGTAGCGGGGGGGCATTGTTCCACGAGCAGTACTTC.

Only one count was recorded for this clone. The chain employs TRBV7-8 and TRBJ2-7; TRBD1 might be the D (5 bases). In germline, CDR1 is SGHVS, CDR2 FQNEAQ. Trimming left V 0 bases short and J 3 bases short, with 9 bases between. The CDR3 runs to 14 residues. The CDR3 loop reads CASSLAAGLYEQYF. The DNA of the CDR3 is TGTGCCAGCAGCTTAGCGGCAGGGCTCTACGAGCAGTACTTC.

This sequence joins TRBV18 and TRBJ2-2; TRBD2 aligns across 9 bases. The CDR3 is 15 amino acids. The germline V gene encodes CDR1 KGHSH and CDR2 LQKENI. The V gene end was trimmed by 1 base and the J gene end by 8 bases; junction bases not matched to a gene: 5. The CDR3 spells CASSPLAGAVGELFF. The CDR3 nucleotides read TGTGCCAGCTCACCACTAGCGGGAGCGGTAGGGGAGCTGTTTTTT.

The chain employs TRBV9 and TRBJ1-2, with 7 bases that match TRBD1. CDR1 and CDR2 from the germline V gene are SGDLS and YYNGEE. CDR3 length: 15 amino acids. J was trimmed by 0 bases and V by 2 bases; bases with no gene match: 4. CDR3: CASSVLQGANYGYTF. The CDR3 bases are TGTGCCAGCAGCGTCCTTCAGGGGGCTAACTATGGCTACACCTTC.

CDR3 loop: CASSSDRGNIQYF. The CDR3 bases are TGTGCCAGTAGTTCTGACAGGGGAAACATTCAGTACTTC. V gene TRBV19 combines with J gene TRBJ2-4; 8 nucleotides line up with TRBD1. V trimming: 5 bases; J trimming: 6 bases; junction bases outside the gene matches: 3. Germline V CDR1 and CDR2: LNHDA, SQIVND (reference sequence). CDR3 length: 13 amino acids.

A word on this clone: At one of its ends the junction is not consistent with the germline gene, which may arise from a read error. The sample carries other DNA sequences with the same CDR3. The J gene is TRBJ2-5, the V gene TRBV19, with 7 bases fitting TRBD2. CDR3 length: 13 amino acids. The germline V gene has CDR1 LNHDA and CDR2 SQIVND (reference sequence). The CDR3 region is CASRLADQETQYF. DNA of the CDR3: TGTGCCAGTAGGCTAGCGGACCAGGAGACCCAGTACTTC.

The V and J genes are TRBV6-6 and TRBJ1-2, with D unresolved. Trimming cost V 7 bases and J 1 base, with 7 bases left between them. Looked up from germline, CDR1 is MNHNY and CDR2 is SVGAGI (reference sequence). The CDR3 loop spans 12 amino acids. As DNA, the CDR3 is TGTGCCAGCAACCAGGATAACTATGGCTACACCTTC. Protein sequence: CASNQDNYGYTF.

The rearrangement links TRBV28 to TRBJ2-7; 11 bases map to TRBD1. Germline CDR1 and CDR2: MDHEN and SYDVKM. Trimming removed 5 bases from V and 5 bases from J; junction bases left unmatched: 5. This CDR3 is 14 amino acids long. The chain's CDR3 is CASSHGTGGHEQYF. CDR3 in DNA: TGTGCCAGCAGTCACGGGACAGGGGGACACGAGCAGTACTTC.

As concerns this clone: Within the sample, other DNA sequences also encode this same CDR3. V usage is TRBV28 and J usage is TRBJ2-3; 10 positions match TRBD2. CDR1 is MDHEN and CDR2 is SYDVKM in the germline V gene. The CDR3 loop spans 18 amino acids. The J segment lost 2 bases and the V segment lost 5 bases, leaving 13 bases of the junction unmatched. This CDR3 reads CASSLLSSGRVSTDTQYF. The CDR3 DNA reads TGTGCCAGCAGTCTCCTCTCGAGCGGGAGGGTCTCCACAGATACGCAGTATTTT.

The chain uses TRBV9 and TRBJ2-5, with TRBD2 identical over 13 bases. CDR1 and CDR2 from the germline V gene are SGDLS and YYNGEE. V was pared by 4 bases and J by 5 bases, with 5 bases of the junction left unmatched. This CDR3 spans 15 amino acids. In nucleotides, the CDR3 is TGTGCCAGCAGCTCCGGGACTAGCGGGATCGAGACCCAGTACTTC. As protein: CASSSGTSGIETQYF.

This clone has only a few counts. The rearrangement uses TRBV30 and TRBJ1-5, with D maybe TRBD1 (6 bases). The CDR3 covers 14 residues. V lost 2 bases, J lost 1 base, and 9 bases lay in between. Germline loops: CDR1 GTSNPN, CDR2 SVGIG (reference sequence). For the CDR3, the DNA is TGTGCCTGGAGTACCGGGACAAGCAATCAGCCCCAGCATTTT. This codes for CAWSTGTSNQPQHF.

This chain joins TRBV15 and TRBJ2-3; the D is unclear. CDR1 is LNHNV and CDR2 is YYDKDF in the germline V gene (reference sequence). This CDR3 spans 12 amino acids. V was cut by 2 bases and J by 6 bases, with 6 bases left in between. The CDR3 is CATSRTGDTQYF. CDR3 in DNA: TGTGCCACCAGCAGAACCGGGGATACGCAGTATTTT.

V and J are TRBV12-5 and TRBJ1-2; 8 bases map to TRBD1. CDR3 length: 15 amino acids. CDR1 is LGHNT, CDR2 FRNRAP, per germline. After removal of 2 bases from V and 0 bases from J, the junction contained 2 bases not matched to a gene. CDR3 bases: TGTGCTAGTGGTTTGTGGGACAGGACTAACTATGGCTACACCTTC. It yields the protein CASGLWDRTNYGYTF.

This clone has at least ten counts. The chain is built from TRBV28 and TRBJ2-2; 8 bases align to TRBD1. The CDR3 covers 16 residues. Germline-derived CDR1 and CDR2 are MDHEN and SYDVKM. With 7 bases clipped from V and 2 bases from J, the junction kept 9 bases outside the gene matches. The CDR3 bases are TGTGCCAGCAACATCCCCGGGACAGGCAACACCGGGGAGCTGTTTTTT. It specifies CASNIPGTGNTGELFF. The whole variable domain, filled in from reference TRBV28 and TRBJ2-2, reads DVKVTQSSRYLVKRTGEKVFLECVQDMDHENMFWYRQDPGLGLRLIYFSYDVKMKEKGDIPEGYSVSREKKERFSLILESASTNQTSMYLCASNIPGTGNTGELFFGEGSRLTVL.

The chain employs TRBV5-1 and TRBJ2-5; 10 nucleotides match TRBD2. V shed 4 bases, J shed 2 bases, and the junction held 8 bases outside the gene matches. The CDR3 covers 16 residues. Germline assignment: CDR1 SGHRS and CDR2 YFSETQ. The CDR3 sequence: CASSQIAGGAQETQYF. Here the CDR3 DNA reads TGCGCCAGCAGCCAAATAGCGGGGGGTGCTCAAGAGACCCAGTACTTC.

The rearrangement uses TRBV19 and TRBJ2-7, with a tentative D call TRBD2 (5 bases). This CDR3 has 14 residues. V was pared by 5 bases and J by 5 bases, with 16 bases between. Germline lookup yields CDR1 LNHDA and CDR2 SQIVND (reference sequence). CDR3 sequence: CASSPPRGLHEQYF. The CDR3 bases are TGTGCCAGTAGTCCCCCAAGAGGGCTCCACGAGCAGTACTTC.

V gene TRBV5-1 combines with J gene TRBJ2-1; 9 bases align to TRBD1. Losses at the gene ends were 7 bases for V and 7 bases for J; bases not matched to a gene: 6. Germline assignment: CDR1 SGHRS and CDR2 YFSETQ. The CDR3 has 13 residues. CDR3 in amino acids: CASDPGQGNEQFF. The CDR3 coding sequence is TGCGCCAGCGACCCAGGACAGGGGAATGAGCAGTTCTTC.

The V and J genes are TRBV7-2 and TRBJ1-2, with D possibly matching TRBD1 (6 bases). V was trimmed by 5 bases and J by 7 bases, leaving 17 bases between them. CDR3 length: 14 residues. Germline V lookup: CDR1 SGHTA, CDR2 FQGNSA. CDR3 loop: CASSPPAGASGYTF. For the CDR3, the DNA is TGTGCCAGCAGCCCCCCGGCGGGGGCGTCTGGCTACACCTTC.

DNA of the CDR3: TGTGCCTGGAGGGGACAGGGGACTGTCGGAAACACCATATATTTT. It specifies CAWRGQGTVGNTIYF. The V and J genes are TRBV30 and TRBJ1-3; 10 nucleotides align to TRBD1. V shed 3 bases and J 4 bases; nucleotides not matched to a gene: 6. The CDR3 is 15 residues long. Germline lookup yields CDR1 GTSNPN and CDR2 SVGIG (reference sequence).

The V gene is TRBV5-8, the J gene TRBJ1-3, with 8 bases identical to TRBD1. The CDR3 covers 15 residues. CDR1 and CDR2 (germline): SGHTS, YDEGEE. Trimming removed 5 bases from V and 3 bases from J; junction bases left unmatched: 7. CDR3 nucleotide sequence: TGTGCCAGCAGTCTGGGACAGGTGGTTGGAAACACCATATATTTT. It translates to CASSLGQVVGNTIYF.

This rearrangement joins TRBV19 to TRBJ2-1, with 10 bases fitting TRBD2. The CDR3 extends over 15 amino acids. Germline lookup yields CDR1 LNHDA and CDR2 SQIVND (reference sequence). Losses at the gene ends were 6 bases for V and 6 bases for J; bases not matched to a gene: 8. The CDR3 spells CASSRPPSGGNEQFF. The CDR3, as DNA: TGTGCCAGTAGCCGACCACCTAGCGGGGGCAATGAGCAGTTCTTC.

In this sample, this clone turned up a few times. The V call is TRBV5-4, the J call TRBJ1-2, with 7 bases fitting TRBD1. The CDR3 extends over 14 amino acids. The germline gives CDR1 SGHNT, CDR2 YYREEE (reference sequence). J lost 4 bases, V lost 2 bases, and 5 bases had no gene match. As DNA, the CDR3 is TGTGCCAGCAGCTTTGCAGGGGGTGGCTATGGCTACACCTTC. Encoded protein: CASSFAGGGYGYTF.

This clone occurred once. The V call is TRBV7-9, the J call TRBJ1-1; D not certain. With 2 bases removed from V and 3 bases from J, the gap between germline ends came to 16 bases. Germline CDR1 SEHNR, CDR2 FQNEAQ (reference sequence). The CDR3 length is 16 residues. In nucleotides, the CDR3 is TGTGCCAGCAGCTTAACTCCGTCGGGGAGCTACACTGAAGCTTTCTTT. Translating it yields CASSLTPSGSYTEAFF.

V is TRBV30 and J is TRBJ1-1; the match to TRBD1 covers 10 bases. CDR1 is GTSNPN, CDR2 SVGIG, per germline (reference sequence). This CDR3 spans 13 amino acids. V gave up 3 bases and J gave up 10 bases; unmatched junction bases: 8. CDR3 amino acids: CAWSPGTGVGAFF. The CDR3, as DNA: TGTGCCTGGAGCCCCGGGACAGGGGTGGGAGCTTTCTTT. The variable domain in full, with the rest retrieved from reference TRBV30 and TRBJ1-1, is SQTIHQWPATLVQPVGSPLSLECTVEGTSNPNLYWYRQAAGRGLQLLFYSVGIGQISSEVPQNLSASRPQDRQFILSSKKLLLSDSGFYLCAWSPGTGVGAFFGQGTRLTVV.

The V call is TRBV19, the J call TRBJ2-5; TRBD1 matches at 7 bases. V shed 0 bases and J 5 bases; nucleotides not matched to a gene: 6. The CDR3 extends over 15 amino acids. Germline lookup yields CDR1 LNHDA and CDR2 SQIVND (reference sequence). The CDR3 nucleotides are TGTGCCAGTAGTATAGAGAGGGGGCTGGGTGAGACCCAGTACTTC. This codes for CASSIERGLGETQYF.

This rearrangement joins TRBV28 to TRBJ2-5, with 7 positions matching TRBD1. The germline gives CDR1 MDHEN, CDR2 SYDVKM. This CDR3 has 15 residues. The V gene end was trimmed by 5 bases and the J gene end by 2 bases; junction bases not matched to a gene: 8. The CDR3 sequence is CASSQYRGLQETQYF. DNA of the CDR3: TGTGCCAGCAGTCAGTACAGGGGCTTGCAAGAGACCCAGTACTTC.

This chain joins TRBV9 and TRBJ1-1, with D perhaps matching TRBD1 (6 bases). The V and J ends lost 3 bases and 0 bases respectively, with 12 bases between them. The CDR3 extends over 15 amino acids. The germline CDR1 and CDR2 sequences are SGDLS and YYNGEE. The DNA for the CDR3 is TGTGCCAGCAGCGAACAACAGGGCTTGAACACTGAAGCTTTCTTT. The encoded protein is CASSEQQGLNTEAFF.